This record looks at one T cell receptor (beta chain) sequence and its context. Some clones are missing from TCRdb's copy, which holds only in-frame ones; the method was immunoSEQ multiplex PCR. The sample lists 150,000 to 200,000 clones, about nine tenths occurring once. Germline values: CDR1 SGHTA, CDR2 FQGNSA. V lost 1 base to trimming and J lost 2 bases; unmatched junction nucleotides: 1. The CDR3 runs 14 residues. This sample stems from a study of control samples from healthy donors and cancer patients. The rearrangement uses TRBV7-2 and TRBJ1-2; 7 bases fit TRBD1. The specimen sequenced was blood. The source is a woman aged 40 to 50 in good health. The CDR3 DNA sequence: TGTGCCAGCAGCTTAGTCAGGGGGAACTATGGCTACACCTTC. Protein product: CASSLVRGNYGYTF.